Listed here is a single T cell receptor (beta chain). Germline lookup yields CDR1 LGHDT and CDR2 YNNKEL (reference sequence). This CDR3 has 15 amino acids. The V segment lost 3 bases and the J segment 3 bases; nucleotides outside the gene matches: 7. Original analysis: Amplification with reference gene primers provided the estimates of nucleated cell counts. The method was immunoSEQ multiplex PCR; TCRdb's version includes in-frame clones alone and lacks a portion of them. V and J calls and clone size are copied from that table; D and trimming were computed from the DNA. Among under 200,000 clones listed, about 86% were seen once. The sample belongs to a study of blood T cell repertoires in COVID-19. Study details: From the United States, Italy and Spain came samples of acute and convalescent COVID-19. T cells, B-cell-depleted T cells, or PBMCs supplied cDNA or gDNA.

The chain combines TRBV3-1 (or the pseudogene TRBV3-2) with TRBJ1-2; 7 bases align to TRBD1. The receptor's source is a human donor with acute or convalescent COVID-19. The donor label of this sample is uncertain. The sample taken for sequencing was peripheral blood. The CDR3 here is CASSHLSRGDYGYTF. The CDR3 DNA sequence: TGTGCCAGCAGCCATCTTTCCAGGGGGGACTATGGCTACACCTTC.